The clone carrying this T cell receptor beta chain was observed a single time. Original data processing: Amplification from reference gene primers served as the basis for estimated nucleated cell counts. TCRdb's table, derived via immunoSEQ multiplex PCR, lists solely in-frame clones and lacks some. V and J calls and clone size are those listed in that table; D and trimming were worked out from the DNA. The sample lists about 52,000 clones; 80% to 90% were seen once. This entry is derived from a study of blood T cell repertoires in COVID-19. Overall study: COVID-19 samples collected from the United States, Italy and Spain covered acute and convalescent phases. The cDNA or gDNA used as material had been derived from T cells, B-cell-depleted T cells, or PBMCs.

The CDR3 has 14 amino acids. The V gene end was trimmed by 4 bases and the J gene end by 6 bases; junction bases not matched to a gene: 4. In germline, CDR1 is SEHNR, CDR2 FQNEAQ (reference sequence). Sample: peripheral blood. The sequence was collected from a man between 65 and 80 years old with acute or convalescent COVID-19. The chain carries TRBV7-9 and TRBJ1-2, with 11 bases aligning to TRBD1. This CDR3 reads CASSSGQGADGYTF. The CDR3 coding sequence is TGTGCCAGCAGCTCCGGACAGGGGGCAGATGGCTACACCTTC.